Presented here are 2 T cell receptor beta chains from one specimen sequenced in a study of blood T cells in healthy people across ages. Sample-barcoded 5' priming and a J-beta primer mix drove a second PCR of 7 to 11 cycles. TCRdb processed the 5' RACE reads anew with MiXCR; each CDR3 protein has one entry. The table has approximately 830,000 distinct CDR3 sequences, 62% seen once. The sample comprised blood. The receptors shown here come from a man aged 25-45 years in good health.

The chain combines TRBV12-3 or TRBV12-4 with TRBJ2-3, with D perhaps given as TRBD1 or TRBD2 (5 bases each). Trimming pared 5 bases from V and 2 bases from J, leaving 17 bases between. The CDR3 extends over 16 amino acids. The chain's CDR3 is CASSPSQGPYTDTQYF. In DNA, the CDR3 is TGTGCCAGCAGTCCTAGCCAGGGACCTTACACAGATACGCAGTATTTT.

The chain employs TRBV3-1 and TRBJ2-3; either TRBD1 or TRBD2 may supply D (5 bases each). Looked up from germline, CDR1 is LGHDT and CDR2 is YNNKEL (reference sequence). This CDR3 is 15 amino acids long. V was clipped by 0 bases and J by 10 bases, with 17 bases between them. The CDR3 loop is CASSQDGSRRGAQYF. In DNA, the CDR3 is TGTGCCAGCAGCCAAGACGGGTCCCGCCGGGGCGCGCAGTATTTT.